The clone carrying this T cell receptor beta chain was recorded a few times. This entry comes from a study of blood T cells in healthy people across ages. V lost 0 bases to trimming and J lost 6 bases, with 12 bases between them. The CDR3 totals 14 residues. Germline V gene sequence: CDR1 SGHRS, CDR2 YFSETQ. A second about 6 to 12 cycle PCR used barcoded and J-beta primers. Every cDNA was tagged by a template-switch adaptor with 12 random nucleotides. TCRdb called the 5' RACE reads again in MiXCR, with one record for every CDR3 protein. The sample contains some 320,000 distinct CDR3 sequences, 25% to 30% of which appear only once.

The V gene is TRBV5-1, the J gene TRBJ1-2; maybe TRBD1 (6 bases). The origin of this receptor is a woman in her seventies in good health. Sequenced sample: blood. In DNA, the CDR3 is TGCGCCAGCAGCTTGGTTGGAGGGGACAATGGCTACACCTTC. Its translation is CASSLVGGDNGYTF.